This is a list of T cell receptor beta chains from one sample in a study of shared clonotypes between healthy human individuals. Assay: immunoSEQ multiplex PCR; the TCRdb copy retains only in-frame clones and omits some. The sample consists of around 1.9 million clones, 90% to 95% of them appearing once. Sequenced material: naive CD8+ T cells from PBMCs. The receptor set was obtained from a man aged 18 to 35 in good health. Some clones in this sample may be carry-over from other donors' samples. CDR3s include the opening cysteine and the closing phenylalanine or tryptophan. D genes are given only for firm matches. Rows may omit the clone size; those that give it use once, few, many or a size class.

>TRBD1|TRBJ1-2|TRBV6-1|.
CASTEGTATNYGYTF
TGTGCCAGCACCGAGGGGACAGCCACTAACTATGGCTACACCTTC
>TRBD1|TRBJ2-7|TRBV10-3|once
CAISEDPGTGSYEQYF
TGTGCCATCAGTGAGGATCCCGGGACAGGGTCCTACGAGCAGTACTTC
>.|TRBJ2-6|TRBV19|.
CASGFLGSGANVLTF
TGTGCCAGTGGCTTTTTGGGCTCTGGGGCCAACGTCCTGACTTTC
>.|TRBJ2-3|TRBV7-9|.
CASSHTRGADTQYF
TGTGCCAGCAGTCATACGCGAGGAGCAGATACGCAGTATTTT
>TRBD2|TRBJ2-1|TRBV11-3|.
CASSFSASGYNEQFF
TGTGCCAGCAGCTTCTCGGCTAGCGGGTACAATGAGCAGTTCTTC
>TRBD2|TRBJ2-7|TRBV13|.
CASSLGVWREGSIEQYF
TGTGCCAGCAGCTTAGGGGTGTGGCGGGAGGGGTCAATCGAGCAGTACTTC
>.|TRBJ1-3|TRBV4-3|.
CASSQGSGVSGNTIYF
TGCGCCAGCAGCCAAGGATCCGGGGTCTCTGGAAACACCATATATTTT
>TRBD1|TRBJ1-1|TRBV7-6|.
CASSLESGGQGIVNTEAFF
TGTGCCAGCAGCTTAGAGTCCGGAGGACAGGGTATTGTGAACACTGAAGCTTTCTTT
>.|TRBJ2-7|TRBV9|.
CASSVGGGTSYEQYF
TGTGCCAGCAGCGTAGGCGGCGGGACCAGCTACGAGCAGTACTTC
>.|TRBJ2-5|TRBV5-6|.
CASSSPLEALLYF
TGTGCCAGCAGTTCCCCCCTCGAGGCCCTACTGTACTTC
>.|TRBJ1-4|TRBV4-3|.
CASSLGTKGQEKLFF
TGCGCCAGCAGCCTCGGAACCAAGGGCCAAGAAAAACTGTTTTTT
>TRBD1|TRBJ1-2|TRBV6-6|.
CATFDRGRSNYGYTF
TGTGCCACCTTCGACAGGGGGCGGTCTAACTATGGCTACACCTTC
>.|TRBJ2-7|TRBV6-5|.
CASSYSVGYGGGQYF
TGTGCCAGCAGTTACTCAGTAGGGTACGGAGGGGGGCAGTACTTC
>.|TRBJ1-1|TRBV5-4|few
CASRKGNTEAFF
TGTGCCAGCAGGAAAGGGAACACTGAAGCTTTCTTT
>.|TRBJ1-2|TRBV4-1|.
CASSQVPGTYGGYTF
TGCGCCAGCAGCCAAGTTCCCGGGACCTACGGGGGCTACACCTTC
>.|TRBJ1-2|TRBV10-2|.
CASSPNRGGLSGYTF
TGCGCCAGCAGTCCAAACCGGGGGGGATTATCTGGCTACACCTTC
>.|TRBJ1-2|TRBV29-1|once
CSVEDQGRSYGYTF
TGCAGCGTTGAAGATCAAGGCAGGAGCTATGGCTACACCTTC
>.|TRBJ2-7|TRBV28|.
CASSLGAGGDEQYF
TGTGCCAGCAGTTTAGGGGCTGGCGGGGACGAGCAGTACTTC
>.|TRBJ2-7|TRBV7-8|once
CASSSILYEQYF
TGTGCCAGCAGCTCGATACTCTACGAGCAGTACTTC
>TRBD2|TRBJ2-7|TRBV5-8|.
CASSLASGSSYEQYF
TGTGCCAGCAGCTTGGCTAGCGGGAGCTCCTACGAGCAGTACTTC
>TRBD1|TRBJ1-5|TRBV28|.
CASSLWGTGGANQPQHF
TGTGCCAGCAGTTTATGGGGGACAGGGGGCGCGAATCAGCCCCAGCATTTT
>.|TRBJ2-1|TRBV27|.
CATMQGSYNEQFF
TGTGCCACCATGCAGGGGTCCTACAATGAGCAGTTCTTC
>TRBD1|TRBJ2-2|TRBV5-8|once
CASSLVRGTGTGTTGELFF
TGTGCCAGCAGCTTGGTCCGTGGTACCGGGACAGGGACCACCGGGGAGCTGTTTTTT
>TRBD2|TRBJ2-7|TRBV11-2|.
CASSLGVAGDKYF
TGTGCCAGCAGCTTAGGGGTAGCGGGAGATAAGTACTTC
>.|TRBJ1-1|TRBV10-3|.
CAIRQITGANTEAFF
TGTGCCATCAGGCAAATAACAGGAGCGAACACTGAAGCTTTCTTT
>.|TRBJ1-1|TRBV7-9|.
CASLDRIKNTEAFF
TGTGCCAGCTTGGACAGAATAAAGAACACTGAAGCTTTCTTT
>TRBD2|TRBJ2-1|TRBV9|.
CASTPTSGAGNEQFF
TGTGCCAGCACCCCGACTAGCGGGGCGGGCAATGAGCAGTTCTTC
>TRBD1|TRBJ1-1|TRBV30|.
CAWGTGGTEAFF
TGTGCCTGGGGAACAGGGGGCACTGAAGCTTTCTTT
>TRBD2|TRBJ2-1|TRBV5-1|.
CASSGTSGRAFYNEQFF
TGCGCCAGCAGCGGGACTAGCGGGAGGGCCTTCTACAATGAGCAGTTCTTC
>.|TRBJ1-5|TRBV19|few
CASSIGRQPQHF
TGTGCCAGTAGTATAGGGCGGCAGCCCCAGCATTTT
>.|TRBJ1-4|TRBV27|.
CASSREDRFNEKLFF
TGTGCCAGCAGTCGGGAGGACAGATTTAATGAAAAACTGTTTTTT
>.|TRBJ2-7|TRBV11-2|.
CASSPGRSYEQYF
TGTGCCAGCAGCCCGGGGAGGAGCTACGAGCAGTACTTC
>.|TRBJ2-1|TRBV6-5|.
CASRTSPGVQNEQFF
TGTGCCAGCAGGACGTCGCCGGGGGTCCAAAATGAGCAGTTCTTC
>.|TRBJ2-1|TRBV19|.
CASSIDRREVWVYNEQFF
TGTGCCAGTAGTATCGACCGGCGGGAAGTATGGGTCTACAATGAGCAGTTCTTC
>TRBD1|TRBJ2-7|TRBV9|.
CASSGGQSSYEQYF
TGTGCCAGCAGCGGGGGACAGAGCTCCTACGAGCAGTACTTC
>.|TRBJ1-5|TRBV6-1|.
CASSEALGGDQPQHF
TGTGCCAGCAGTGAAGCGCTCGGGGGGGATCAGCCCCAGCATTTT
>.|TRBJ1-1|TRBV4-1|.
CASTMDLSASTEAFF
TGCGCCAGCACCATGGACCTCTCTGCTAGCACTGAAGCTTTCTTT
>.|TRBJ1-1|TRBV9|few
CASSGNQGPFF
TGTGCCAGCAGCGGAAATCAGGGGCCTTTCTTT
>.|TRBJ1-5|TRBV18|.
CASPPYDGLYQPQHF
TGTGCCAGCCCACCATACGACGGTTTATATCAGCCCCAGCATTTT
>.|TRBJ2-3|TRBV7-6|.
CASSSVVGVADTQYF
TGTGCCAGCAGCTCCGTGGTAGGAGTCGCAGATACGCAGTATTTT
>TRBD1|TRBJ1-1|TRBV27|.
CASSPLRTGGGKPFF
TGTGCCAGCAGTCCCTTAAGGACAGGGGGCGGAAAACCTTTCTTT
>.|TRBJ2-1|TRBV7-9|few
CASSTGVGRSYNEQFF
TGTGCCAGCAGCACGGGCGTCGGGAGATCCTACAATGAGCAGTTCTTC
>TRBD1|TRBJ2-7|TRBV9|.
CASQGDGYEQYF
TGTGCCAGCCAGGGGGACGGCTACGAGCAGTACTTC
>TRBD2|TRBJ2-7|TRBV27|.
CARNSNTGLAGTSSYEQYF
TGTGCCAGGAACTCGAATACGGGACTAGCGGGAACCTCCTCCTACGAGCAGTACTTC
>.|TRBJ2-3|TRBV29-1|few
CSVVADTQYF
TGCAGCGTTGTTGCAGATACGCAGTATTTT
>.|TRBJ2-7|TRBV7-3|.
CASSLLGDEGYEQYF
TGTGCCAGCAGCTTATTGGGGGACGAGGGTTACGAGCAGTACTTC
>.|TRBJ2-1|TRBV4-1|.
CASSQGLAGLHEEGQFF
TGCGCCAGCAGCCAGGGTCTTGCCGGGCTTCATGAGGAGGGGCAGTTCTTC
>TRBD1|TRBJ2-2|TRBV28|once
CASSFRTGRGTGELFF
TGTGCCAGCAGTTTCCGGACAGGGCGGGGCACCGGGGAGCTGTTTTTT
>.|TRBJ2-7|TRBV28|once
CASSLGGEAYEQYF
TGTGCCAGCAGTTTGGGCGGAGAGGCCTACGAGCAGTACTTC
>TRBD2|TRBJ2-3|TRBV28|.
CASSLYSGIPTDTQYF
TGTGCCAGCAGTTTATATAGCGGGATACCCACAGATACGCAGTATTTT
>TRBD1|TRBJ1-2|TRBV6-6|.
CASMGTGHIRDYGYTF
TGTGCCAGCATGGGGACAGGGCATATTCGGGACTATGGCTACACCTTC